This T cell receptor (beta chain) is drawn from a study of T cell changes during pregnancy in multiple sclerosis. This CDR3 region has 15 residues. CDR1 is SNHLY, CDR2 FYNNEI, per germline. Deletions cut 3 bases from V and 2 bases from J, with 11 bases between. Using immunoSEQ multiplex PCR, the repertoire was profiled, and TCRdb retains in-frame clones only, with some absent. The repertoire holds some 110,000 clones, with 92% as singletons. The sequence was obtained from a female donor with multiple sclerosis, enrolled in a pregnancy study. The chain links TRBV2 to TRBJ1-5, with D tentatively TRBD1 (5 bases). Sequencing was performed on peripheral blood, taken in the third trimester of pregnancy. The CDR3 sequence: CASSESRAGNQPQHF. CDR3 DNA: TGTGCCAGCAGTGAGAGCAGGGCGGGCAATCAGCCCCAGCATTTT.